One sample yielded the 19 T cell receptor beta chains listed below, sequenced in a study of cytomegalovirus exposure and HLA in healthy donors. A multiplex PCR was run with 60 Vbeta primers and 13 Jbeta primers. TCRdb keeps only in-frame clones here, not all; method: immunoSEQ multiplex PCR. The sample holds approximately 100,000 clones, 74% seen once. The specimen was PBMCs. Every receptor here comes from a human donor in good health.

CDR3 coding DNA: TGCGCCAGCAGCCAAGGAGGGACTAGCCAAAGGGCCATTCAGTACTTC. This gives the protein CASSQGGTSQRAIQYF. This chain uses TRBV4-1 with TRBJ2-4; 9 positions agree with TRBD2. The CDR3 is 16 amino acids. Germline V CDR1 and CDR2: MGHRA, YSYEKL. V lost 1 base and J lost 9; bases outside the gene matches: 10.

The chain recombines TRBV6-1 with TRBJ2-5; 7 bases map to TRBD1. Per germline, CDR1 MNHNS and CDR2 SASEGT. CDR3 length: 13 amino acids. Losses at the gene ends were 3 bases for V and 5 bases for J; bases not matched to a gene: 3. In DNA, the CDR3 is TGTGCCAGCAGTGACAGGGGGTGGGAGACCCAGTACTTC. It is translated as CASSDRGWETQYF.

V usage is TRBV10-1 and J usage is TRBJ2-5; 7 bases match TRBD1. CDR3 length: 14 amino acids. Germline assignment: CDR1 WNHNN and CDR2 SYGVQD (reference sequence). V lost 8 bases to trimming and J lost 5 bases; unmatched junction nucleotides: 11. CDR3 in amino acids: CASSEGGQTETQYF. The CDR3 DNA is TGCGCCAGCTCAGAAGGGGGACAGACGGAGACCCAGTACTTC.

This clone was detected only a few times. V gene TRBV30 combines with J gene TRBJ1-1, with D uncertain. The CDR3 sequence is 14 residues long. The germline V and J ends were trimmed by 1 base and 1 base, with 10 bases remaining between them. The germline V gene encodes CDR1 GTSNPN and CDR2 SVGIG (reference sequence). CDR3 DNA sequence: TGTGCCTGGAGTGATAAACGGAGGAACACTGAAGCTTTCTTT. This codes for CAWSDKRRNTEAFF.

The chain combines TRBV27 with TRBJ2-2, with 14 nucleotides matching TRBD2. Trimming at V came to 5 bases and at J to 7 bases, leaving 12 bases not matched to a gene. Germline assignment: CDR1 MNHEY and CDR2 SMNVEV (reference sequence). The CDR3 contains 18 residues. The CDR3 region is CASSPFWGTSGSGGELFF. In nucleotides, the CDR3 is TGTGCCAGCAGTCCCTTCTGGGGGACTAGCGGGAGTGGCGGGGAGCTGTTTTTT.

The genes are TRBV19 and TRBJ2-7, with D maybe TRBD1 (6 bases). CDR3 length: 13 residues. Germline V lookup: CDR1 LNHDA, CDR2 SQIVND (reference sequence). V was trimmed by 7 bases and J by 6 bases, leaving 16 bases between them. The CDR3 bases are TGTGCCAGTATTCCTCCGTCAGGGGTCGAGCAGTACTTC. Amino acids: CASIPPSGVEQYF. The full variable domain, completed using reference TRBV19 and TRBJ2-7, is DGGITQSPKYLFRKEGQNVTLSCEQNLNHDAMYWYRQDPGQGLRLIYYSQIVNDFQKGDIAEGYSVSREKKESFPLTVTSAQKNPTAFYLCASIPPSGVEQYFGPGTRLTVT.

This rearrangement joins TRBV27 to TRBJ2-3; D may be TRBD1 (7 bases). The V gene's germline CDR1 is MNHEY and CDR2 SMNVEV (reference sequence). Trimming left V 6 bases short and J 11 bases short, with 24 bases between. This CDR3 is built from 15 residues. The CDR3 sequence is CASRKTGASGGMQYF. In DNA, the CDR3 is TGTGCCAGCAGGAAAACAGGGGCCTCCGGAGGGATGCAGTATTTT.

The chain links TRBV28 to TRBJ1-1, with D possibly TRBD1 on 6 matching bases. Germline CDR1 and CDR2: MDHEN and SYDVKM. Deletions cut 3 bases from V and 1 base from J, with 9 bases between. The CDR3 length is 14 residues. The DNA of the CDR3 is TGTGCCAGCAGTTTCTACAGGGCGAACACTGAAGCTTTCTTT. Protein product: CASSFYRANTEAFF.

The rearrangement uses TRBV5-1 and TRBJ2-5; D is unclear. The V gene's germline CDR1 is SGHRS and CDR2 YFSETQ. The ends were cut back, 1 base at V and 11 bases at J, with 15 bases in the middle. The CDR3 extends over 13 amino acids. CDR3 loop: CASSLIRVEEQYF. CDR3 sequence (DNA): TGCGCCAGCAGCTTGATCCGGGTTGAAGAGCAGTACTTC.

The count of this clone is one. This sequence joins TRBV6-1 and TRBJ1-5, with a tentative D call TRBD1 (6 bases). Germline-derived CDR1 and CDR2 are MNHNS and SASEGT. V lost 6 bases and J lost 3, with 15 bases in between. The CDR3 has 15 amino acids. In DNA, the CDR3 is TGTGCCAGCAGCGGACAGCACCAGGACAATCAGCCCCAGCATTTT. Amino acids: CASSGQHQDNQPQHF.

The sample holds a few counts of this clone. In DNA form, the CDR3 reads TGTGCCAGCAGTCCCTGGACTAGCGGGGTCAATGAGCAGTTCTTC. Protein product: CASSPWTSGVNEQFF. The chain uses TRBV6-5 and TRBJ2-1; 12 positions agree with TRBD2. Trimming removed 5 bases from V and 6 bases from J; junction bases left unmatched: 5. CDR3 length: 15 residues. The germline V gene has CDR1 MNHEY and CDR2 SVGAGI.

This chain connects TRBV11-2 to TRBJ1-2; D unclear. Trimming took 5 bases from V and 2 from J, leaving 15 bases between them. CDR3 size: 15 residues. Germline CDR1 and CDR2: SGHAT and FQNNGV. CDR3 loop: CASSALNLGNYGYTF. DNA of the CDR3: TGTGCCAGCAGCGCACTGAACCTGGGCAACTATGGCTACACCTTC.

The V and J genes are TRBV6-6 and TRBJ2-7, with 9 bases matching TRBD1. This CDR3 has 15 amino acids. The V and J ends lost 5 bases and 3 bases, in that order; junction bases with no gene match: 8. Germline loops: CDR1 MNHNY, CDR2 SVGAGI (reference sequence). The CDR3 loop reads CASSNAGTGSYEQYF. Written as DNA, the CDR3 is TGTGCCAGCAGTAACGCCGGGACAGGGAGCTACGAGCAGTACTTC.

This chain links TRBV7-9 with TRBJ1-3, with D hard to call. In germline, CDR1 is SEHNR, CDR2 FQNEAQ (reference sequence). Trimming removed 8 bases from V and 0 bases from J, with 8 bases in between. The CDR3 loop spans 13 amino acids. DNA for the CDR3: TGTGCCAGCCTCCGGGACTCTGGAAACACCATATATTTT. Its protein product is CASLRDSGNTIYF.

The chain is built from TRBV5-6 and TRBJ1-2; the match to TRBD1 covers 8 bases. The junction had 6 bases not matched to a gene; V was cut back by 3 bases and J by 8 bases. The CDR3 is 13 residues long. Germline V lookup: CDR1 SGHDT, CDR2 YYEEEE. CDR3 amino acids: CASSYTGGQGYTF. CDR3 DNA sequence: TGTGCCAGCAGCTACACAGGGGGGCAGGGCTACACCTTC. The full variable domain, rest sourced from reference TRBV5-6 and TRBJ1-2, is DAGVTQSPTHLIKTRGQQVTLRCSPKSGHDTVSWYQQALGQGPQFIFQYYEEEERQRGNFPDRFSGHQFPNYSSELNVNALLLGDSALYLCASSYTGGQGYTFGSGTRLTVV.

This chain uses TRBV6-4 with TRBJ2-2, with D possibly TRBD2 on 5 matching bases. Germline lookup yields CDR1 MRHNA and CDR2 SNTAGT. Trimming took off 6 bases at V and 4 bases at J, with 18 bases between the two ends. The CDR3 consists of 16 residues. Here the CDR3 DNA reads TGTGCCAGCAGCCCCCTAGGCGGTCGGGGCACCGGGGAGCTGTTTTTT. Translation: CASSPLGGRGTGELFF.

CDR3 protein: CSVEGLAGVVEQFF. The CDR3 DNA reads as TGCAGCGTTGAGGGACTAGCGGGAGTGGTTGAGCAGTTCTTC. The chain carries TRBV29-1 and TRBJ2-1; 14 bases fit TRBD2. Germline V gives CDR1 SQVTM, CDR2 ANQGSEA. The CDR3 covers 14 residues. V dropped 3 bases and J dropped 9; count of bases not matched to a gene: 4.

The CDR3 loop is CAWSGASEAFF. CDR3 nucleotides: TGTGCCTGGAGTGGGGCAAGTGAAGCTTTCTTT. The chain carries TRBV30 and TRBJ1-1; D gene unclear. The V gene lost 1 base and the J gene lost 7 bases, with 7 bases spanning the gap. The CDR3 consists of 11 residues. Germline CDR1 is GTSNPN and CDR2 is SVGIG (reference sequence).

Details on this clone: Other DNA sequences in the sample encode the same CDR3. V gene TRBV28 combines with J gene TRBJ1-2; 9 bases agree with TRBD1. The trim removed 5 bases at V and 4 bases at J, leaving 5 bases unmatched. Germline lookup yields CDR1 MDHEN and CDR2 SYDVKM. This CDR3 comprises 14 residues. This CDR3 is CASSLDRGGYGYTF. The CDR3 nucleotides are TGTGCCAGCAGTCTGGACAGGGGAGGCTATGGCTACACCTTC.